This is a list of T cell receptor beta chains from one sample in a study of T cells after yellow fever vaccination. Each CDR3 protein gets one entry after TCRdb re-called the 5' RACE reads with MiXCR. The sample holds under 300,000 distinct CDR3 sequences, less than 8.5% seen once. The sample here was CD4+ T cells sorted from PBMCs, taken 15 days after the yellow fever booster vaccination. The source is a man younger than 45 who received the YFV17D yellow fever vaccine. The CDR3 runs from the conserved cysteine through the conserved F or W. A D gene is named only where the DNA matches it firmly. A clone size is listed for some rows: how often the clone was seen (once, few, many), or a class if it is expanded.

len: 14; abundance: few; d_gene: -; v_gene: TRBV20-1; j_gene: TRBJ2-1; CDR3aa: CSARSGLRYNEQFF; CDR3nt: TGCAGTGCTAGATCCGGACTCCGCTACAATGAGCAGTTCTTC
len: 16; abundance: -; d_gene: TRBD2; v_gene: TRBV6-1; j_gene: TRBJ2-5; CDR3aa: CASSPGLAGFEETQYF; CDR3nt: TGTGCCAGCAGTCCAGGACTAGCGGGATTCGAAGAGACCCAGTACTTC
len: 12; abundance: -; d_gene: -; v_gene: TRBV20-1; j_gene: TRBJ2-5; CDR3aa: CSALQFTETQYF; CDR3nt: TGCAGTGCTCTACAATTTACGGAGACCCAGTACTTC
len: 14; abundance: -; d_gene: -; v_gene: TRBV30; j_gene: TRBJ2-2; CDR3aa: CAWSVRVRTGELFF; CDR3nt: TGTGCCTGGAGTGTGAGGGTGCGCACCGGGGAGCTGTTTTTT
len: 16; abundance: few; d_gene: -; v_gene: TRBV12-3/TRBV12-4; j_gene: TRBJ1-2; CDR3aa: CASSYQKGRGLGGYTF; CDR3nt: TGTGCCAGCAGTTACCAGAAGGGCAGGGGCCTTGGGGGCTACACCTTC
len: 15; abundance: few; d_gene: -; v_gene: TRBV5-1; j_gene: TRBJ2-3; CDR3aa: CASSFRRVVPDTQYF; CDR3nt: TGCGCCAGCAGCTTCCGCCGGGTTGTTCCAGATACGCAGTATTTT
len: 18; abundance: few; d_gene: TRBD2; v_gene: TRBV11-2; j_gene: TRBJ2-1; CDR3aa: CASSLMKRRSGSYNEQFF; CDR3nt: TGTGCCAGCAGCTTAATGAAGCGTCGGAGCGGGAGTTACAATGAGCAGTTCTTC
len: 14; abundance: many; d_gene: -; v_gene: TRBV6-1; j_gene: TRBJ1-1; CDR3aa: CASRPGGLNTEAFF; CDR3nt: TGTGCCAGCAGACCCGGCGGACTGAACACTGAAGCTTTCTTT
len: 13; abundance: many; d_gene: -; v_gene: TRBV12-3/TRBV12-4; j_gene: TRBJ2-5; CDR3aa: CASSFQGRETQYF; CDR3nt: TGTGCCAGCAGTTTTCAGGGCAGGGAGACCCAGTACTTC
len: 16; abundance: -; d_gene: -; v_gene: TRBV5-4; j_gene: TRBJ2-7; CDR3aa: CASSLEGPRFAYEQYF; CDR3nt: TGTGCCAGCAGCTTGGAGGGACCCAGGTTCGCCTACGAGCAGTACTTC
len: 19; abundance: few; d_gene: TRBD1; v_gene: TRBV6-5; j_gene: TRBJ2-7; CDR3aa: CASTLLTKGTGRVSYEQYF; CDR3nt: TGTGCCAGCACGTTACTCACCAAGGGGACAGGGAGAGTCTCGTACGAGCAGTACTTC
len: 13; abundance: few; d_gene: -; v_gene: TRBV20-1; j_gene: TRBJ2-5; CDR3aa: CSARRSAEETQYF; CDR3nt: TGCAGTGCTAGACGGTCAGCAGAAGAGACCCAGTACTTC
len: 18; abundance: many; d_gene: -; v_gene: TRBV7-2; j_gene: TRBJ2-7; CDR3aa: CASSIRTPEGPWSYEQYF; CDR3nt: TGTGCCAGCAGCATCCGGACTCCGGAGGGGCCGTGGTCCTACGAGCAGTACTTC
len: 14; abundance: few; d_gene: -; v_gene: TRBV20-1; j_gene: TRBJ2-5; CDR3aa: CSARDSRGVETQYF; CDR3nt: TGCAGTGCTAGAGATTCAAGGGGAGTAGAGACCCAGTACTTC
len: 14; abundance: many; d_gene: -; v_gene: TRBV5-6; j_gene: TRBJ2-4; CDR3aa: CASSFQTGLGIQYF; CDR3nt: TGTGCCAGCAGCTTCCAGACAGGTTTAGGCATTCAGTACTTC
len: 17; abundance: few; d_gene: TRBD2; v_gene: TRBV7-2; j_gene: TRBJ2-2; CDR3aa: CASSLAPSGRSAGELFF; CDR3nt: TGTGCCAGCAGCTTAGCTCCCAGCGGGAGGTCGGCCGGGGAGCTGTTTTTT
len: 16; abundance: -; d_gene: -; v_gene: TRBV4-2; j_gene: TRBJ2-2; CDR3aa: CASSQPSTGNTGELFF; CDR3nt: TGTGCCAGCAGCCAACCCTCGACAGGGAACACCGGGGAGCTGTTTTTT
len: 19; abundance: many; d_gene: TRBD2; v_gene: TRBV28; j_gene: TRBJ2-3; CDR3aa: CASSLRKGGLAGVADTQYF; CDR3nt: TGTGCCAGCAGTTTGAGAAAAGGTGGACTAGCGGGAGTGGCAGATACGCAGTATTTT
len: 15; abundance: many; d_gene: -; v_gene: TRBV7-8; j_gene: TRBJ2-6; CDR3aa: CASSLESFGANVLTF; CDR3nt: TGTGCCAGCAGCTTAGAGAGCTTTGGGGCCAACGTCCTGACTTTC
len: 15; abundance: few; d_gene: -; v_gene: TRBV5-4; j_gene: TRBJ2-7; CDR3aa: CASSLDGGRTYEQYF; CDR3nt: TGTGCCAGCAGCTTGGACGGGGGGCGAACCTACGAGCAGTACTTC
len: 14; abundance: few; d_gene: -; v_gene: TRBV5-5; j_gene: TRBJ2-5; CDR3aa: CASSLQHTQETQYF; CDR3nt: TGTGCCAGCAGCTTACAGCATACTCAGGAGACCCAGTACTTC
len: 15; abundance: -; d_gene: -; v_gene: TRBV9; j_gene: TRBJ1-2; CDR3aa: CASSPTSGGAPGYTF; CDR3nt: TGTGCCAGCAGCCCCACGAGCGGCGGGGCGCCTGGCTACACCTTC
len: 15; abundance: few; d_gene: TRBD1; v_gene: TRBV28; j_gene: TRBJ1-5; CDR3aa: CASRGQGGSNQPQHF; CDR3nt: TGTGCCAGCAGAGGACAGGGCGGCAGCAATCAGCCCCAGCATTTT
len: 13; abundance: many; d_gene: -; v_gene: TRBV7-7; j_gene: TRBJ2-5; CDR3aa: CASSKGREETQYF; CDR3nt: TGTGCTAGCAGCAAGGGGCGGGAAGAGACCCAGTACTTC
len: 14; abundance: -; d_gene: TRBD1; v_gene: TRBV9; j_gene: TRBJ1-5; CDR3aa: CASSKDRGNQPQHF; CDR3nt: TGTGCCAGCAGCAAGGACAGGGGGAATCAGCCCCAGCATTTT
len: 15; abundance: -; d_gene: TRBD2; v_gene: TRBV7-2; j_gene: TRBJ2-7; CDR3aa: CASSLALAGVNEQYF; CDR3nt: TGTGCCAGCAGCTTAGCACTAGCGGGAGTTAACGAGCAGTACTTC
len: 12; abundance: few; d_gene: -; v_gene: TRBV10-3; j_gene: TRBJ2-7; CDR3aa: CAITPTGNEQYF; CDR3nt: TGTGCCATCACTCCCACGGGAAACGAGCAGTACTTC
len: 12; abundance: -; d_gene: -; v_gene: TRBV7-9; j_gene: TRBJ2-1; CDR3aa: CASIASGHFKFF; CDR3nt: TGTGCCAGCATCGCGAGTGGGCATTTTAAGTTCTTC
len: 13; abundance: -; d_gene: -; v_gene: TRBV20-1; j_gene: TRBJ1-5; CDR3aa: CSASPGVNQPQHF; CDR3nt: TGCAGTGCTAGTCCCGGGGTTAATCAGCCCCAGCATTTT
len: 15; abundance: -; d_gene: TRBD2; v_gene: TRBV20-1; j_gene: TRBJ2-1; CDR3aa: CSARGRAGEFDEQFF; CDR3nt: TGCAGTGCTAGGGGTAGAGCGGGAGAGTTCGATGAGCAGTTCTTC
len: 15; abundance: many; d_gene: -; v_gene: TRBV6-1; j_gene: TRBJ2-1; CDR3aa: CASSRQYSSYNEQFF; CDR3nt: TGTGCCAGCAGCCGTCAGTATAGCTCCTACAATGAGCAGTTCTTC
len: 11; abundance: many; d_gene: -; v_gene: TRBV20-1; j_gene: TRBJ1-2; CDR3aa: CSGRQANGYTF; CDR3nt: TGCAGTGGTCGACAGGCCAATGGCTACACCTTC
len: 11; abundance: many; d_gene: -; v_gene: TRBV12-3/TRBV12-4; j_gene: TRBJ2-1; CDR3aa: CASSSRNEQFF; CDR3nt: TGTGCCAGCAGTTCTAGGAATGAGCAGTTCTTC
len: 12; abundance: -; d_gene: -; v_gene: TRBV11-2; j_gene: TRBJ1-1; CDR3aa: CASSRTGLEAFF; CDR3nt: TGTGCCAGCAGCCGCACAGGGTTAGAAGCTTTCTTT
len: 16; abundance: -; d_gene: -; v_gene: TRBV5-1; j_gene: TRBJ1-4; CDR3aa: CASSLTGTATNEKLFF; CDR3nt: TGCGCCAGCAGCTTGACAGGGACTGCAACTAATGAAAAACTGTTTTTT
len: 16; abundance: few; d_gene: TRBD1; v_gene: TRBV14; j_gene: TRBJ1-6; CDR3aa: CASRKGQGAYNSPLHF; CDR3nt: TGTGCCAGCAGGAAGGGACAGGGGGCCTATAATTCACCCCTCCACTTT
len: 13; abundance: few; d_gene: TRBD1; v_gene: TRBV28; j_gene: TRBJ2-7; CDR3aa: CASNSGQSYEQYF; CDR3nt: TGTGCCAGCAACTCGGGACAGAGTTACGAGCAGTACTTC
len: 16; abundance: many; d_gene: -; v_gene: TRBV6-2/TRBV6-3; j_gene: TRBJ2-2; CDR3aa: CASSRPGTLNTGELFF; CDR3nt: TGTGCCAGCAGCCGTCCCGGGACCTTAAACACCGGGGAGCTGTTTTTT
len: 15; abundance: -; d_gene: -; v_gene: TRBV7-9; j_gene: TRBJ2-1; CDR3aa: CASSFRLADYNEQFF; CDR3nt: TGTGCCAGCAGCTTTCGTTTGGCGGACTACAATGAGCAGTTCTTC
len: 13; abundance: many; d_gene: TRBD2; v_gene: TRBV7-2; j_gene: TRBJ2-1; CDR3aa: CASSRDYYNEQFF; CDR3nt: TGTGCCAGCAGCAGGGACTACTACAATGAGCAGTTCTTC
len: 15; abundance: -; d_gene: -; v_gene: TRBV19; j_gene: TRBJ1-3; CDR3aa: CASSMVGTSGNTIYF; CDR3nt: TGTGCCAGTAGTATGGTGGGGACCTCTGGAAACACCATATATTTT
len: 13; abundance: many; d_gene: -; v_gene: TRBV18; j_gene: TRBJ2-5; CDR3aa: CASSPQGAETQYF; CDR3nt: TGTGCCAGCTCACCGCAGGGAGCCGAGACCCAGTACTTC
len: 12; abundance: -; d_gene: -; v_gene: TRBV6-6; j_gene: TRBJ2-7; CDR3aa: CASGPVGDEQYF; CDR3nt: TGTGCCAGCGGCCCAGTTGGAGACGAGCAGTACTTC
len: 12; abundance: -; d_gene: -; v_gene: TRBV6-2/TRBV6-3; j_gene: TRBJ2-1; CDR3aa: CASWVGYNEQFF; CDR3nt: TGTGCCAGCTGGGTGGGCTACAATGAGCAGTTCTTC
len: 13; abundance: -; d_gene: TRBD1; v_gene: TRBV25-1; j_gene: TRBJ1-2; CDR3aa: CASTGDTNYGYTF; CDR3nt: TGTGCCAGTACAGGGGATACTAACTATGGCTACACCTTC
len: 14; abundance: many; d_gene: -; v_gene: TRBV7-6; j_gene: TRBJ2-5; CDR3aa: CASSTQAGQETQYF; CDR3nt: TGTGCCAGCAGCACTCAGGCTGGCCAAGAGACCCAGTACTTC
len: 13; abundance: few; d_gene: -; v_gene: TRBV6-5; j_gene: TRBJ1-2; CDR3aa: CASSYDGKDGYTF; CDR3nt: TGTGCCAGCAGTTACGACGGAAAGGATGGCTACACCTTC
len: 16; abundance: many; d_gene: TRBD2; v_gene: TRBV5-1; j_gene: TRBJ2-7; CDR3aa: CASSFLAGAPTYEQYF; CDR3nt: TGCGCCAGCAGTTTTCTAGCGGGAGCCCCAACCTACGAGCAGTACTTC
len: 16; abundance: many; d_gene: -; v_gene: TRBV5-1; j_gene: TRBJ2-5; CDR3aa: CASSLAGIGVQETQYF; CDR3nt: TGCGCCAGCAGCTTGGCAGGGATAGGGGTTCAAGAGACCCAGTACTTC